The present entry profiles one T cell receptor (beta chain) with its context. Its target is unknown. The entry originates in a study of shared clonotypes between healthy human individuals. The study ran the assay at deep level. Measured with immunoSEQ multiplex PCR; TCRdb has only the in-frame clones, and not every one. The sample has around 1.5 million clones, roughly 98% seen once. Findings and limits, study-wide: Across a handful of donors, naive CD4 shared around 5.1%, naive CD8 around 4%, memory CD4 roughly 2.3%, memory CD8 more than 0.35%. Naive subsets generally had larger estimated richness than memory subsets.

The source of this sequence is a man in his thirties or forties in good health. The material sequenced was naive CD4+ T cells sorted from blood. As for subset: CD45RA+ positively selected.

This CDR3 is CASSTTGNQVNEQFF. CDR3 nucleotide sequence: TGTGCCAGCAGTACTACGGGGAACCAGGTCAATGAGCAGTTCTTC. The rearrangement uses TRBV2 and TRBJ2-1; TRBD2 might be the D (5 bases). Trimming removed 5 bases from V and 6 bases from J, with 17 bases in between. Germline CDR1 SNHLY, CDR2 FYNNEI. The CDR3 is 15 residues long.